This T cell receptor (beta chain) comes out of a study of shared clonotypes between healthy human individuals. Study results and limitations: Around 4.9% of naive CD4 clonotypes were shared across several donors.

Trimming removed 4 bases from V and 3 bases from J, with 22 bases in between. This CDR3 comprises 17 residues. CDR1 is SGDLS, CDR2 YYNGEE, per germline. Selected positively for CCR7 and CD45RO-negative, naive CD8 cells excluded terminally differentiated effector memory CD45RA+ cells. As regards this clone: Its matching antigen is unknown.

Sequencing used immunoSEQ multiplex PCR; TCRdb keeps in-frame clones, though not all of them. The data contain 1.5 million to 2.5 million clones, 85% to 95% of them singletons. The source material was naive CD8+ T cells sorted from blood. The sequence came from a man younger than 35 in good health. The chain recombines TRBV9 with TRBJ1-1; D possibly corresponds to TRBD1 (6 bases). The CDR3 region has the DNA TGTGCCAGCAGCCCGTATCCCGGCGGAGCAGGGGACACTGAAGCTTTCTTT. This gives the protein CASSPYPGGAGDTEAFF.